The entry that follows covers one TCR beta chain sequence. The junction departs from the called germline gene at one end, perhaps through a read error. The data stem from a study of blood T cell repertoires in COVID-19. About the study: Sources were T cells, B-cell-depleted T cells, or PBMCs; the material itself was cDNA or gDNA.

This study enrolled people aged 18 to 89 from about 26 US geographic areas. Grouping used clinical history reported by participants in a survey and questionnaire. A COVID-19 case had been met by exposed participants during the 2 weeks before study entry. CDR1 SGHRS and CDR2 YFSETQ come from the germline V gene. The CDR3 has 19 residues. The assay was immunoSEQ multiplex PCR, and TCRdb's table has in-frame clones only and misses some. This repertoire shows roughly 250,000 clones, 80% to 90% found once; its top ten account for 3.1%. This TCR was recovered from a woman between 40 and 55 years old who had been exposed to COVID-19. V gene TRBV5-1 combines with J gene TRBJ2-2, with D possibly matching TRBD2 (6 bases). The sequenced sample consisted of PBMCs or T cells enriched from blood (not recorded which). DNA for the CDR3: TGTGCCAGCAGCTTGGCCCCCTCGGCGCCACGGGGGATAGGCGGGGAGCTGTTTTTT. This sequence encodes CASSLAPSAPRGIGGELFF.